The sample holds a few counts of the clone carrying this T cell receptor beta chain. A single-stranded UMI oligo with SP2 sequence was ligated to cDNA 3' ends. The first PCR ran 4 to 5 cycles with an equimolar RC1.1 and RC1.2 beta primer mix. Each CDR3 protein is one row after TCRdb ran MiXCR on the UMI-ligation and nested PCR reads. The sample records roughly 50,000 distinct CDR3 sequences, 9% to 15% being singletons. The data stem from a study of quantifying T cell responses using KT2 cells. As for the study in general: Reverse transcription used primers in the TCR alpha and beta constant regions.

Germline V gives CDR1 MNHEY, CDR2 SMNVEV (reference sequence). This CDR3 region has 14 residues. V lost 6 bases to trimming and J lost 3 bases, with 12 bases between them. Known numbers of the T cell clone KT2 were added to PBMC. The source of this sequence is a human donor. What was sequenced was PBMCs spiked with cells of the T cell clone KT2. The V call is TRBV27, the J call TRBJ1-5; tentative D call: TRBD1 (6 bases). The CDR3 DNA reads TGTGCCAGCAGGACAAGGGGGACCAATCAGCCCCAGCATTTT. Translation: CASRTRGTNQPQHF.